A selection of T cell receptor beta chains follows, all from one sample in a study of shared clonotypes between healthy human individuals. Repertoires were generated with immunoSEQ multiplex PCR, while TCRdb's copy carries only in-frame clones and drops some. This repertoire shows about 600,000 clones, more than 95% found once; its top ten account for 0.057%. The material sequenced was naive CD4+ T cells sorted from blood. These receptors were taken from a woman aged 25 to 39 in good health. CDR3s include the opening cysteine and the closing phenylalanine or tryptophan. A D gene is named only where the DNA matches it firmly. Expanded clones are given a class, and other clones once, few, many or no size at all.

D gene: .
clone size: .
J gene: TRBJ1-5
V gene: TRBV5-6
CDR3 protein: CASSLFGVEDSNQPQHF
CDR3 DNA: TGTGCCAGCAGCTTGTTCGGGGTGGAGGATAGCAATCAGCCCCAGCATTTT

D gene: .
clone size: .
J gene: TRBJ2-7
V gene: TRBV7-3
CDR3 protein: CASSLAGGPGDEQYF
CDR3 DNA: TGTGCCAGCAGCTTAGCCGGGGGCCCGGGAGACGAGCAGTACTTC

D gene: TRBD1
clone size: .
J gene: TRBJ2-2
V gene: TRBV30
CDR3 protein: CAWRGQANTGELFF
CDR3 DNA: TGTGCCTGGAGGGGACAGGCGAACACCGGGGAGCTGTTTTTT

D gene: TRBD1
clone size: .
J gene: TRBJ2-3
V gene: TRBV5-1
CDR3 protein: CASSLEDRVTDTQYF
CDR3 DNA: TGCGCCAGCAGCTTGGAGGACAGGGTCACAGATACGCAGTATTTT

D gene: .
clone size: .
J gene: TRBJ2-7
V gene: TRBV28
CDR3 protein: CASSLREGYEQYF
CDR3 DNA: TGTGCCAGCAGTTTGAGGGAAGGCTACGAGCAGTACTTC

D gene: TRBD1
clone size: .
J gene: TRBJ2-2
V gene: TRBV28
CDR3 protein: CASRDRGNTGELFF
CDR3 DNA: TGTGCCAGCCGAGACAGGGGGAACACCGGGGAGCTGTTTTTT

D gene: .
clone size: once
J gene: TRBJ2-1
V gene: TRBV7-8
CDR3 protein: CASSYDGRPYNEQFF
CDR3 DNA: TGTGCCAGCAGTTACGACGGACGACCCTACAATGAGCAGTTCTTC

D gene: TRBD1
clone size: .
J gene: TRBJ1-5
V gene: TRBV18
CDR3 protein: CASSPDRGGQPQHF
CDR3 DNA: TGTGCCAGCTCACCAGACAGGGGCGGCCAGCCCCAGCATTTT

D gene: TRBD2
clone size: .
J gene: TRBJ2-7
V gene: TRBV5-8
CDR3 protein: CASSLALAGSGGYEQYF
CDR3 DNA: TGTGCCAGCAGCTTGGCCTTAGCGGGAAGCGGGGGGTACGAGCAGTACTTC

D gene: TRBD2
clone size: .
J gene: TRBJ2-3
V gene: TRBV25-1
CDR3 protein: CASSGGLAADTQYF
CDR3 DNA: TGTGCCAGCAGTGGGGGACTAGCGGCAGATACGCAGTATTTT

D gene: TRBD2
clone size: once
J gene: TRBJ2-5
V gene: TRBV29-1
CDR3 protein: CSAGGLAGGNAVQETQYF
CDR3 DNA: TGCAGCGCAGGTGGACTAGCGGGAGGCAATGCAGTTCAAGAGACCCAGTACTTC

D gene: TRBD1
clone size: few
J gene: TRBJ1-5
V gene: TRBV2
CDR3 protein: CASNEGQGGGGNQPQHF
CDR3 DNA: TGTGCCAGCAACGAGGGACAGGGTGGCGGCGGCAATCAGCCCCAGCATTTT

D gene: .
clone size: .
J gene: TRBJ1-5
V gene: TRBV5-5
CDR3 protein: CASSLEPDGSQPQHF
CDR3 DNA: TGTGCCAGCAGCTTGGAACCGGACGGGAGTCAGCCCCAGCATTTT

D gene: .
clone size: .
J gene: TRBJ1-1
V gene: TRBV19
CDR3 protein: CASRKGGMNTEAFF
CDR3 DNA: TGTGCCAGTAGGAAAGGGGGGATGAACACTGAAGCTTTCTTT

D gene: TRBD1
clone size: .
J gene: TRBJ1-1
V gene: TRBV28
CDR3 protein: CASLSSDRGRAFF
CDR3 DNA: TGTGCCAGCCTATCCTCCGACAGGGGTCGAGCTTTCTTT

D gene: .
clone size: .
J gene: TRBJ1-1
V gene: TRBV19
CDR3 protein: CASSLWEGLYTEAFF
CDR3 DNA: TGTGCCAGTAGTCTCTGGGAGGGCTTATACACTGAAGCTTTCTTT

D gene: .
clone size: .
J gene: TRBJ2-3
V gene: TRBV12-1
CDR3 protein: CASSPGLAGGTDTQYF
CDR3 DNA: TGTGCCAGCAGCCCGGGACTAGCGGGAGGCACAGATACGCAGTATTTT

D gene: .
clone size: once
J gene: TRBJ2-7
V gene: TRBV19
CDR3 protein: CASSLPGHSYEQYF
CDR3 DNA: TGTGCCAGTAGCCTCCCAGGACACTCCTACGAGCAGTACTTC

D gene: .
clone size: .
J gene: TRBJ1-5
V gene: TRBV5-1
CDR3 protein: CASSPRPGGGQPQHF
CDR3 DNA: TGCGCCAGCAGCCCCCGGCCGGGGGGAGGTCAGCCCCAGCATTTT

D gene: .
clone size: .
J gene: TRBJ2-7
V gene: TRBV5-1
CDR3 protein: CASSPGTLSYEQYF
CDR3 DNA: TGCGCCAGCAGCCCCGGGACTCTTTCCTACGAGCAGTACTTC

D gene: .
clone size: .
J gene: TRBJ2-5
V gene: TRBV19
CDR3 protein: CASSQMTGYQETQYF
CDR3 DNA: TGTGCCAGTAGCCAAATGACAGGTTACCAAGAGACCCAGTACTTC

D gene: .
clone size: .
J gene: TRBJ2-3
V gene: TRBV19
CDR3 protein: CASSIVPEGVWNTQYF
CDR3 DNA: TGTGCCAGTAGTATCGTTCCGGAGGGAGTATGGAATACGCAGTATTTT

D gene: .
clone size: few
J gene: TRBJ2-7
V gene: TRBV2
CDR3 protein: CASSDYEQYF
CDR3 DNA: TGTGCCAGCAGTGACTACGAGCAGTACTTC

D gene: TRBD2
clone size: .
J gene: TRBJ2-1
V gene: TRBV6-5
CDR3 protein: CAIQRRGSSYNEQFF
CDR3 DNA: TGTGCCATTCAACGTCGCGGGAGCTCCTACAATGAGCAGTTCTTC

D gene: .
clone size: .
J gene: TRBJ1-1
V gene: TRBV28
CDR3 protein: CASSRTQGYEAFF
CDR3 DNA: TGTGCCAGCAGTCGAACACAGGGATATGAAGCTTTCTTT

D gene: .
clone size: .
J gene: TRBJ1-1
V gene: TRBV7-5
CDR3 protein: CVLPGGGNTEAFF
CDR3 DNA: TGTGTCCTCCCTGGGGGGGGTAACACTGAAGCTTTCTTT

D gene: .
clone size: .
J gene: TRBJ2-7
V gene: TRBV5-4
CDR3 protein: CASSLNSRSSYEQYF
CDR3 DNA: TGTGCCAGCAGCTTGAACTCCAGGAGCTCCTACGAGCAGTACTTC

D gene: .
clone size: .
J gene: TRBJ1-2
V gene: TRBV5-1
CDR3 protein: CASRQGPGDGHTF
CDR3 DNA: TGCGCCAGCAGGCAGGGGCCCGGAGATGGCCACACCTTC

D gene: TRBD1
clone size: .
J gene: TRBJ2-2
V gene: TRBV25-1
CDR3 protein: CASSDPGQGITGELFF
CDR3 DNA: TGTGCCAGCAGTGATCCGGGACAGGGTATTACCGGGGAGCTGTTTTTT

D gene: TRBD2
clone size: once
J gene: TRBJ2-5
V gene: TRBV6-5
CDR3 protein: CASSRGGIQETQYF
CDR3 DNA: TGTGCCAGCAGCCGCGGGGGGATTCAAGAGACCCAGTACTTC

D gene: TRBD2
clone size: .
J gene: TRBJ2-3
V gene: TRBV7-6
CDR3 protein: CASSLSGAGEDTQYF
CDR3 DNA: TGTGCCAGCAGCTTAAGTGGAGCGGGAGAGGATACGCAGTATTTT

D gene: TRBD2
clone size: .
J gene: TRBJ2-3
V gene: TRBV19
CDR3 protein: CASSPRASGSTDTQYF
CDR3 DNA: TGTGCCAGTAGTCCCCGCGCTAGCGGGAGCACAGATACGCAGTATTTT

D gene: TRBD2
clone size: once
J gene: TRBJ2-1
V gene: TRBV5-4
CDR3 protein: CASSFSGRFYNEQFF
CDR3 DNA: TGTGCCAGCAGCTTTAGCGGGAGGTTCTACAATGAGCAGTTCTTC

D gene: .
clone size: few
J gene: TRBJ2-7
V gene: TRBV9
CDR3 protein: CASSVDYEQYF
CDR3 DNA: TGTGCCAGCAGCGTAGACTACGAGCAGTACTTC

D gene: .
clone size: .
J gene: TRBJ1-5
V gene: TRBV28
CDR3 protein: CASSSVGFISNQPQHF
CDR3 DNA: TGTGCCAGCAGTTCGGTAGGGTTCATAAGCAATCAGCCCCAGCATTTT

D gene: .
clone size: .
J gene: TRBJ1-3
V gene: TRBV5-1
CDR3 protein: CASSLGQPGNTIYF
CDR3 DNA: TGCGCCAGCAGCTTGGGACAGCCTGGAAACACCATATATTTT

D gene: TRBD2
clone size: .
J gene: TRBJ2-2
V gene: TRBV6-5
CDR3 protein: CASTGLEKDTGELFF
CDR3 DNA: TGTGCCAGCACTGGACTAGAGAAGGACACCGGGGAGCTGTTTTTT

D gene: .
clone size: .
J gene: TRBJ2-1
V gene: TRBV5-1
CDR3 protein: CASSLLGRNNNEQFF
CDR3 DNA: TGCGCCAGCAGCTTACTGGGACGGAATAACAATGAGCAGTTCTTC

D gene: .
clone size: .
J gene: TRBJ1-4
V gene: TRBV6-6
CDR3 protein: CASSYSTGGKLFF
CDR3 DNA: TGTGCCAGCAGTTACTCGACCGGAGGAAAACTGTTTTTT

D gene: TRBD1
clone size: .
J gene: TRBJ2-7
V gene: TRBV7-2
CDR3 protein: CASSLGQGFYEQYF
CDR3 DNA: TGTGCCAGCAGCTTAGGACAGGGGTTCTACGAGCAGTACTTC

D gene: .
clone size: .
J gene: TRBJ1-5
V gene: TRBV5-6
CDR3 protein: CASSFYGANQPQHF
CDR3 DNA: TGTGCCAGCAGCTTCTACGGGGCAAATCAGCCCCAGCATTTT

D gene: .
clone size: .
J gene: TRBJ2-7
V gene: TRBV27
CDR3 protein: CASSLVQAASYEQYF
CDR3 DNA: TGTGCCAGCAGTCTTGTGCAGGCAGCCTCCTACGAGCAGTACTTC

D gene: TRBD1
clone size: .
J gene: TRBJ2-3
V gene: TRBV4-1
CDR3 protein: CASSQGRLGGGVLDTQYF
CDR3 DNA: TGCGCCAGCAGCCAAGGGAGATTAGGGGGCGGCGTATTAGATACGCAGTATTTT

D gene: TRBD1
clone size: .
J gene: TRBJ2-5
V gene: TRBV5-1
CDR3 protein: CASSLDRGIGETQYF
CDR3 DNA: TGCGCCAGCAGCCTAGACAGGGGAATTGGGGAGACCCAGTACTTC

D gene: TRBD1
clone size: .
J gene: TRBJ2-3
V gene: TRBV5-1
CDR3 protein: CASSSPRQGGTDTQYF
CDR3 DNA: TGCGCCAGCAGCTCACCCCGACAGGGAGGCACAGATACGCAGTATTTT

D gene: .
clone size: .
J gene: TRBJ2-7
V gene: TRBV28
CDR3 protein: CAATRQFSYEQYF
CDR3 DNA: TGTGCCGCGACACGGCAATTCTCCTACGAGCAGTACTTC

D gene: .
clone size: .
J gene: TRBJ2-1
V gene: TRBV2
CDR3 protein: CASSVGWYNEQFF
CDR3 DNA: TGTGCCAGCAGTGTGGGCTGGTACAATGAGCAGTTCTTC

D gene: .
clone size: .
J gene: TRBJ2-2
V gene: TRBV5-1
CDR3 protein: CASSLAGGGELFF
CDR3 DNA: TGCGCCAGCAGCTTGGCCGGGGGCGGGGAGCTGTTTTTT

D gene: .
clone size: .
J gene: TRBJ1-4
V gene: TRBV28
CDR3 protein: CASSFSRKGGTREKLFF
CDR3 DNA: TGTGCCAGCAGTTTTAGCCGTAAGGGAGGGACACGTGAAAAACTGTTTTTT

D gene: TRBD1
clone size: .
J gene: TRBJ2-1
V gene: TRBV19
CDR3 protein: CASSLGQGANEQFF
CDR3 DNA: TGTGCCAGTAGCTTGGGACAGGGGGCCAATGAGCAGTTCTTC

D gene: .
clone size: .
J gene: TRBJ1-3
V gene: TRBV5-1
CDR3 protein: CASRWQSGNTIYF
CDR3 DNA: TGCGCCAGCAGATGGCAGTCTGGAAACACCATATATTTT

D gene: TRBD2
clone size: .
J gene: TRBJ2-1
V gene: TRBV2
CDR3 protein: CASSFQREGYEQFF
CDR3 DNA: TGTGCCAGCAGCTTCCAGCGGGAGGGCTATGAGCAGTTCTTC

D gene: .
clone size: .
J gene: TRBJ2-1
V gene: TRBV2
CDR3 protein: CASSEQSPSYNEQFF
CDR3 DNA: TGTGCCAGCAGTGAACAGAGTCCGTCCTACAATGAGCAGTTCTTC

D gene: .
clone size: .
J gene: TRBJ2-1
V gene: TRBV11-2
CDR3 protein: CASSRRGDWNEQFF
CDR3 DNA: TGTGCCAGCAGCCGGCGCGGGGATTGGAATGAGCAGTTCTTC